Below are 27 T cell receptor beta chains sequenced from a single sample in a study of T cells in Graves' hyperthyroidism and ophthalmopathy. Amplification targeted TCR beta CDR3 regions from RNA transcripts. HTBI primers were the set used in a first-round RT-PCR of the TCR CDR3. MiXCR, applied by TCRdb to the multiplex PCR reads, yields one record per CDR3 protein. The table has a few hundred thousand distinct CDR3 sequences, around 16% seen once. The sample consisted of blood. These receptors all come from a woman in her forties with Graves' ophthalmopathy.

This clonotype was picked up a small number of times. The V gene is TRBV3-1, the J gene TRBJ2-7, with TRBD1 matching 9 bases. CDR1 is LGHDT, CDR2 YNNKEL, per germline (reference sequence). This CDR3 has 15 residues. V lost 3 bases, J lost 3 bases, and 6 bases stayed unmatched. CDR3 in amino acids: CASSHLDRGGYEQYF. The CDR3 DNA sequence: TGTGCCAGCAGCCATTTGGACAGGGGAGGCTACGAGCAGTACTTC.

This clonotype was seen many times. The chain recombines TRBV2 with TRBJ1-4; D remains unclear. The CDR3 spans 11 residues. In germline, CDR1 is SNHLY, CDR2 FYNNEI. V was clipped by 6 bases and J by 6 bases, with 5 bases between them. As DNA, the CDR3 is TGTGCCAGCAGAGAGGATGAAAAACTGTTTTTT. Protein: CASREDEKLFF.

This chain joins TRBV28 and TRBJ1-3, with a possible D match to TRBD1 (5 bases). V was pared by 8 bases and J by 0 bases, with 8 bases between. There are 13 residues in the CDR3. CDR1 MDHEN and CDR2 SYDVKM come from the germline V gene. In DNA, the CDR3 is TGTGCCAGCGGACAACCCTCTGGAAACACCATATATTTT. Translated: CASGQPSGNTIYF.

There are many counts of this clonotype. This chain joins TRBV19 and TRBJ1-5; D unresolved. This CDR3 spans 17 amino acids. Germline CDR1 LNHDA, CDR2 SQIVND (reference sequence). V lost 5 bases and J lost 1, with 18 bases in between. The CDR3 loop reads CASSLNSAGLSNQPQHF. CDR3 nucleotides: TGTGCCAGTAGTCTAAATTCGGCGGGTCTAAGCAATCAGCCCCAGCATTTT.

The V call is TRBV7-2, the J call TRBJ2-7; D might be TRBD2 (6 bases). Germline V gene lookup returns CDR1 SGHTA and CDR2 FQGNSA. CDR3 size: 17 residues. The V gene lost 7 bases and the J gene lost 2 bases, with 24 bases spanning the gap. CDR3 sequence (DNA): TGTGCCAGCACCCGGGACTTAGCGAGGAACCTTGCCTACGAGCAGTACTTC. Translated, it gives CASTRDLARNLAYEQYF.

This chain joins TRBV4-1 and TRBJ2-5; a possible D gene is TRBD1 (5 bases). The CDR3 spans 14 residues. V was trimmed by 5 bases and J by 4 bases, leaving 14 bases between them. The germline CDR1 and CDR2 sequences are MGHRA and YSYEKL. DNA of the CDR3: TGCGCCAGCAGCGGGGCAGTTCGATCAGAGACCCAGTACTTC. Translating gives CASSGAVRSETQYF.

The V and J genes are TRBV6-5 and TRBJ1-1, with D maybe TRBD1 (6 bases). The CDR3 loop spans 17 amino acids. Germline CDR1 reads MNHEY; CDR2 reads SVGAGI. Trimming pared 1 base from V and 2 bases from J, leaving 17 bases between. For the CDR3, the DNA is TGTGCCAGCAGTTACTATGGGGGGGACACATTAAACACTGAAGCTTTCTTT. Its protein is CASSYYGGDTLNTEAFF.

This clonotype was picked up many times. The chain is built from TRBV2 and TRBJ1-6, with D perhaps matching TRBD1 (6 bases). Germline values: CDR1 SNHLY, CDR2 FYNNEI. V lost 6 bases, J lost 0 bases, and 6 bases lay in between. This CDR3 region has 14 residues. The CDR3 spells CASSRGSYNSPLHF. Here the CDR3 DNA reads TGTGCCAGCAGCAGGGGCTCCTATAATTCACCCCTCCACTTT.

This clonotype has a handful of counts. This chain uses TRBV5-6 with TRBJ1-2, with 7 bases matching TRBD1. The CDR3 spans 15 residues. Trimming took 2 bases from V and 2 from J; bases not matched to a gene: 6. CDR1 is SGHDT, CDR2 YYEEEE, per germline. Written as DNA, the CDR3 is TGTGCCAGCAGCTTCGAGGGACAGAACAACTATGGCTACACCTTC. This gives the protein CASSFEGQNNYGYTF.

The chain links TRBV6-5 to TRBJ2-3, with no clear D. Germline V gives CDR1 MNHEY, CDR2 SVGAGI. The CDR3 runs 11 residues. Deletions cut 4 bases from V and 12 bases from J, with 11 bases between. Here the CDR3 reads CASSLSNPQYF. Here the CDR3 DNA reads TGTGCCAGCAGTTTGTCTAATCCCCAGTATTTT.

The chain is built from TRBV4-2 and TRBJ2-5; the match to TRBD1 covers 10 bases. Germline trimming cut 8 bases from V and 4 bases from J; bases unmatched to any gene: 7. Germline CDR1 LGHNA, CDR2 YNFKEQ. The CDR3 is made up of 14 amino acids. The CDR3 DNA follows: TGTGCCAGCGGCGGACAGGGGGGGGGAGAGACCCAGTACTTC. This gives the protein CASGGQGGGETQYF.

This clonotype was seen many times. This chain connects TRBV18 to TRBJ1-1; the D is unclear. From germline, CDR1 is KGHSH and CDR2 LQKENI. The CDR3 loop spans 13 amino acids. With 3 bases removed from V and 2 bases from J, the gap between germline ends came to 7 bases. CDR3 nucleotide sequence: TGTGCCAGCTCACCGACAAGAAACACTGAAGCTTTCTTT. Its translation is CASSPTRNTEAFF.

V and J are TRBV5-1 and TRBJ2-1, with no clear D. The germline V and J ends were trimmed by 0 bases and 11 bases, with 12 bases remaining between them. CDR1 is SGHRS and CDR2 is YFSETQ in the germline V gene. The CDR3 runs to 13 residues. This CDR3 is CASSLAESIQQFF. The CDR3 nucleotides read TGCGCCAGCAGCTTGGCCGAATCCATTCAGCAGTTCTTC.

There are many counts of this clonotype. This likely comes from a read error, as the CDR3 has no conserved phenylalanine or tryptophan at its end. The gene calls are TRBV11-3 and TRBJ1-1; D possibly corresponds to TRBD1 (6 bases). The germline V and J ends were trimmed by 2 bases and 6 bases, with 13 bases remaining between them. Germline V gene lookup returns CDR1 SGHNT and CDR2 YENEEA. This CDR3 region has 14 residues. This CDR3 is CASSLTGTTSEAFL. The CDR3 DNA reads as TGTGCCAGCAGCTTAACAGGGACGACCTCTGAAGCTTTCCTT.

The chain carries TRBV6-1 and TRBJ2-3; 8 bases line up with TRBD2. Germline V gene lookup returns CDR1 MNHNS and CDR2 SASEGT. Trimming took 6 bases from V and 0 from J; bases not matched to a gene: 2. The CDR3 is 14 amino acids. This CDR3 is CASRRLASTDTQYF. In nucleotides, the CDR3 is TGTGCCAGCAGACGACTAGCGAGCACAGATACGCAGTATTTT.

Ten or more counts support this clonotype. The V gene is TRBV5-1, the J gene TRBJ2-3, with D possibly TRBD1 on 6 matching bases. This CDR3 has 15 amino acids. Trimming took off 0 bases at V and 2 bases at J, with 10 bases between the two ends. Germline V gives CDR1 SGHRS, CDR2 YFSETQ. CDR3 residues: CASSLGGQLTDTQYF. The DNA for the CDR3 is TGCGCCAGCAGCTTGGGAGGACAGCTCACAGATACGCAGTATTTT. Based on the CDR3 plus reference TRBV5-1 and TRBJ2-3, the full variable domain is KAGVTQTPRYLIKTRGQQVTLSCSPISGHRSVSWYQQTPGQGLQFLFEYFSETQRNKGNFPGRFSGRQFSNSRSEMNVSTLELGDSALYLCASSLGGQLTDTQYFGPGTRLTVL.

The genes are TRBV20-1 and TRBJ1-6, with TRBD1 as a possible D gene (6 bases). V was cut by 3 bases and J by 0 bases, with 15 bases left in between. Germline CDR1 DFQATT, CDR2 SNEGSKA (reference sequence). CDR3 length: 17 residues. CDR3 protein: CSARGGLRSSYNSPLHF. CDR3 bases: TGCAGTGCTAGGGGGGGGCTCCGCAGCTCCTATAATTCACCCCTCCACTTT.

The rearrangement joins TRBV14 to TRBJ1-1; perhaps TRBD1 as D (5 bases). The germline V gene has CDR1 SGHDN and CDR2 FVKESK. V gave up 4 bases and J gave up 10 bases, with 22 bases separating them. CDR3 size: 15 residues. CDR3 sequence: CASSPYRTPAHGAFF. CDR3 in DNA: TGTGCCAGCAGCCCCTACAGGACCCCAGCCCATGGAGCTTTCTTT.

This clonotype was recorded a few times. The chain uses TRBV7-9 and TRBJ2-1; D is ambiguous. Trimming removed 3 bases at V and 0 bases at J, with 9 bases between. CDR3 length: 15 residues. CDR1 and CDR2 (germline): SEHNR, FQNEAQ (reference sequence). This CDR3 reads CASSLNRPSYNEQFF. The CDR3 DNA sequence: TGTGCCAGCAGCTTGAACCGCCCCTCCTACAATGAGCAGTTCTTC.

V gene TRBV20-1 combines with J gene TRBJ2-3; D tentatively reads TRBD1 or TRBD2 (5 bases each). The germline V gene has CDR1 DFQATT and CDR2 SNEGSKA (reference sequence). Trimming removed 3 bases at V and 2 bases at J, with 12 bases between. The CDR3 length is 14 residues. The CDR3 loop is CSASWTGTTDTQYF. CDR3 in DNA: TGCAGTGCTAGTTGGACGGGGACCACAGATACGCAGTATTTT.

Of note for this clonotype: Being one base from a much bigger clone, this may be a read error. Lacking the conserved final phenylalanine or tryptophan, this CDR3 likely reflects a read error. The chain recombines TRBV20-1 with TRBJ2-7, with 7 bases identical to TRBD2. CDR1 and CDR2 from the germline V gene are DFQATT and SNEGSKA (reference sequence). After removal of 1 base from V and 1 base from J, the junction contained 4 bases not matched to a gene. The CDR3 runs 14 residues. CDR3 bases: TGCAGTGCTAGAGTACCTAGCGGTTCCTACGAGCAGTACCTC. Amino acid sequence: CSARVPSGSYEQYL.

This clonotype has only a few counts. This chain uses TRBV30 with TRBJ1-2; 9 bases agree with TRBD1. J was trimmed by 8 bases and V by 5 bases; bases with no gene match: 9. Per the germline V gene, CDR1 is GTSNPN and CDR2 is SVGIG (reference sequence). This CDR3 region has 13 residues. The CDR3 DNA reads TGTGCCTGGGCCCCGGGACAGGGAAGAGGCTACACCTTC. It translates to CAWAPGQGRGYTF.

In its sample, this clonotype was seen a few times. This chain links TRBV29-1 with TRBJ2-1; TRBD2 matches at 9 bases. CDR1 is SQVTM and CDR2 is ANQGSEA in the germline V gene. The J segment lost 5 bases and the V segment lost 4 bases, leaving 6 bases of the junction unmatched. The CDR3 runs to 14 residues. CDR3 residues: CSVGTGLANNEQFF. The CDR3 nucleotides are TGCAGCGTTGGGACAGGACTAGCGAACAATGAGCAGTTCTTC.

This clonotype was picked up a small number of times. The chain combines TRBV7-2 with TRBJ1-6; D call uncertain. V was trimmed by 8 bases and J by 0 bases, leaving 8 bases between them. The CDR3 length is 14 residues. Germline V gene lookup returns CDR1 SGHTA and CDR2 FQGNSA. The CDR3 sequence is CASRPNSYNSPLHF. CDR3 coding DNA: TGTGCCAGCCGTCCTAACTCCTATAATTCACCCCTCCACTTT.

This clonotype was counted once. Being one base from a much bigger clone, this may be a read error. The genes are TRBV12-3 or TRBV12-4 and TRBJ1-3, with a weak D call TRBD1 (5 bases). Trimming pared 4 bases from V and 0 bases from J, leaving 7 bases between. This CDR3 spans 14 amino acids. The CDR3 protein is CASSSGNSGNTIYF. The CDR3 DNA sequence: TGTGCCAGCAGTTCAGGGAACTCTGGAAACACCATATATTTT.

The chain uses TRBV28 and TRBJ2-1, with 7 nucleotides matching TRBD2. Germline V lookup: CDR1 MDHEN, CDR2 SYDVKM. The CDR3 sequence is 16 residues long. V was clipped by 4 bases and J by 0 bases; unmatched bases: 6. The CDR3 region has the DNA TGTGCCAGCAGTTCCCCAGCGGGGAGCTCCTACAATGAGCAGTTCTTC. It codes for CASSSPAGSSYNEQFF.

The chain combines TRBV2 with TRBJ1-5; D might be TRBD1 (5 bases). V was shortened by 11 bases and J by 2 bases, with 10 bases between the two germline ends. CDR1 is SNHLY, CDR2 FYNNEI, per germline. This CDR3 has 12 residues. Written as DNA, the CDR3 is TGTGCCGCGGGGGGGGGCAATCAGCCCCAGCATTTT. Translating it yields CAAGGGNQPQHF.